This T cell receptor (beta chain) was obtained from a study of CD8 T cells in ankylosing spondylitis. Study-level points and caveats: Earlier literature documents some of the motif variants in reactive arthritis synovial fluid and blood. A TCR beta motif of fewer than ten highly homologous variants appeared characteristic of ankylosing spondylitis blood.

This clonotype was counted only a few times. Its antigen remains unknown. A single record per CDR3 protein comes from TCRdb applying MiXCR to the 5' RACE reads. The sample contains approximately 35,000 distinct CDR3 sequences, 8% to 13% of which appear only once. The V and J ends lost 6 bases and 1 base respectively, with 10 bases between them. The CDR3 loop spans 14 amino acids. Germline V lookup: CDR1 SGHNT, CDR2 YENEEA. The TCR was taken from a male donor with ankylosing spondylitis. The sample taken for sequencing was synovial fluid, either unsorted or a sorted T cell fraction (not recorded which). The V call is TRBV11-3, the J call TRBJ2-1; D is perhaps TRBD2 (5 bases). The CDR3 DNA follows: TGTGCCAGCAGACTAGGCGGGTCCTACAATGAGCAGTTCTTC. Its translation: CASRLGGSYNEQFF.